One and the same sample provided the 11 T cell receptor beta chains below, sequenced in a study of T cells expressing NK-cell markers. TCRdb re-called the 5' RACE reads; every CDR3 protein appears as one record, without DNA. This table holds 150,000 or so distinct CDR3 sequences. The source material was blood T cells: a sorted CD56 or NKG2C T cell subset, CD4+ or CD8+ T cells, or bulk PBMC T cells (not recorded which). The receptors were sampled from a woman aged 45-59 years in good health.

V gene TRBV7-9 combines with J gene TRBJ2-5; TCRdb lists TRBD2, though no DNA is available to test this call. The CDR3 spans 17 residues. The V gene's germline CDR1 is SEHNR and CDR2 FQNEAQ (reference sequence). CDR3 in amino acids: CASSSPTSGRAQETQYF.

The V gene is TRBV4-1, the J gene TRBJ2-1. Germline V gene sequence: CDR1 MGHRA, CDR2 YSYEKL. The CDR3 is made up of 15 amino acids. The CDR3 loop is CASRPNPSSYNEQFF.

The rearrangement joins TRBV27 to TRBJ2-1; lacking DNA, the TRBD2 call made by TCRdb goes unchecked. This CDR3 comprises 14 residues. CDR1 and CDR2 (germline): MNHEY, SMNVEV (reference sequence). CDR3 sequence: CASSQPGLVSEQFF.

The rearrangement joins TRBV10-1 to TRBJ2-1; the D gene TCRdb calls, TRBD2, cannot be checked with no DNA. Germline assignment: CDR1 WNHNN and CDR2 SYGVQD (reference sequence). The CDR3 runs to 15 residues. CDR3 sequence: CASSLGASAYNEQFF.

CDR3 sequence: CASTGFEGGEAFF. The chain is built from TRBV4-1 and TRBJ1-1; absent DNA, TCRdb's TRBD1 call cannot be checked. CDR1 and CDR2 from the germline V gene are MGHRA and YSYEKL. CDR3 size: 13 residues.

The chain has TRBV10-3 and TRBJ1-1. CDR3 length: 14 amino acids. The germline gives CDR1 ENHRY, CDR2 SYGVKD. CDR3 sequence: CAISESRARTEAFF.

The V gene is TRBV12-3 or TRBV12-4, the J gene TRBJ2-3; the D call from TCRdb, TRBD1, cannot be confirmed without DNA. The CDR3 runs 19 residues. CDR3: CASSPLSGTEYPSTDTQYF.

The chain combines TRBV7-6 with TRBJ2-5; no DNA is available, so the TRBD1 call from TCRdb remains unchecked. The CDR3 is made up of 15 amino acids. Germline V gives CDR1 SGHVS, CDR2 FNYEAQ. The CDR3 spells CASSSGRGRRETQYF. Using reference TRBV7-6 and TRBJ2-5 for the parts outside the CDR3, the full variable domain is GAGVSQSPRYKVTKRGQDVALRCDPISGHVSLYWYRQALGQGPEFLTYFNYEAQQDKSGLPNDRFSAERPEGSISTLTIQRTEQRDSAMYRCASSSGRGRRETQYFGPGTRLLVL.

The CDR3 region is CASSRAGGTDTQYF. The chain has TRBV3-1 and TRBJ2-3; there is no DNA to check the TCRdb D call of TRBD2. The CDR3 has 14 residues. The germline CDR1 and CDR2 sequences are LGHDT and YNNKEL (reference sequence).

CDR3 protein: CASGGANTEAFF. The genes are TRBV7-9 and TRBJ1-1; there is no DNA to check the TCRdb D call of TRBD1. The CDR3 loop spans 12 amino acids. Germline CDR1 is SEHNR and CDR2 is FQNEAQ (reference sequence).

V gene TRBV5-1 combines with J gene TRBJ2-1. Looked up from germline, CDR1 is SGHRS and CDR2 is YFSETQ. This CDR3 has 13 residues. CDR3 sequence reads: CASSGRSYNEQFF.